This TCR beta chain was observed in a study of OX40 agonist ivuxolimab in advanced cancers. Across the study: Patient treatment consisted of intravenous ivuxolimab administration every 2 weeks at 0.01 to 10 mg/kg. People in dose escalation had one of these cancers: hepatocellular carcinoma, melanoma, renal cell or head and neck cancer.

Germline V gives CDR1 LGHNT, CDR2 FRNRAP. The length of the CDR3 is 13 residues. The V and J ends lost 6 bases and 6 bases respectively, with 14 bases between them. The table came from immunoSEQ multiplex PCR; TCRdb's copy has only in-frame clones and leaves some out. The data show approximately 69,000 clones, 80% to 85% seen once. The sequence came from an adult with an advanced solid tumor such as melanoma, head and neck, liver or kidney cancer. The material sequenced was CD4+ or CD8+ T cells sorted from blood, taken in a trial of the OX40 agonist ivuxolimab. The chain employs TRBV12-5 and TRBJ1-2; D might be TRBD1 (5 bases). CDR3 coding DNA: TGTGCTAGTGGGATGACAGACTACCATGGCTACACCTTC. Translating it yields CASGMTDYHGYTF.